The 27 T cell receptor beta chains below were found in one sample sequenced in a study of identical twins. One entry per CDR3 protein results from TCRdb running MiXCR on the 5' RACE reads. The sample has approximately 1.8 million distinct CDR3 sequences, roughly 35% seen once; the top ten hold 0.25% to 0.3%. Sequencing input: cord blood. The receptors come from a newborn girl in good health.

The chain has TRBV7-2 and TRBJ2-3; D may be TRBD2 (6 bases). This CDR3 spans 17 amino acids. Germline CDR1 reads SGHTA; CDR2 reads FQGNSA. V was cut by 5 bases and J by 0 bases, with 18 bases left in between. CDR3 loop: CASSHNWGVASTDTQYF. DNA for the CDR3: TGTGCCAGCAGCCATAATTGGGGGGTTGCTAGCACAGATACGCAGTATTTT.

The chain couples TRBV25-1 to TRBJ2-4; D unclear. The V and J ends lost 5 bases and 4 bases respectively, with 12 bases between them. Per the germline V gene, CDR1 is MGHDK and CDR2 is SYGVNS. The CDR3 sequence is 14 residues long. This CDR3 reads CASSPPAPKNIQYF. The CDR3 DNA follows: TGTGCCAGCAGTCCCCCGGCTCCTAAAAACATTCAGTACTTC. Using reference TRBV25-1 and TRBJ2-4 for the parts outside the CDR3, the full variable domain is EADIYQTPRYLVIGTGKKITLECSQTMGHDKMYWYQQDPGMELHLIHYSYGVNSTEKGDLSSESTVSRIRTEHFPLTLESARPSHTSQYLCASSPPAPKNIQYFGAGTRLSVL.

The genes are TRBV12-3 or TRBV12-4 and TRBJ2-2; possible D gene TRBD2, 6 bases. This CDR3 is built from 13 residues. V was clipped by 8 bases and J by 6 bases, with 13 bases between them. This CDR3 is CASDGGSAGELFF. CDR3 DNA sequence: TGTGCCAGCGACGGGGGAAGCGCCGGGGAGCTGTTTTTT.

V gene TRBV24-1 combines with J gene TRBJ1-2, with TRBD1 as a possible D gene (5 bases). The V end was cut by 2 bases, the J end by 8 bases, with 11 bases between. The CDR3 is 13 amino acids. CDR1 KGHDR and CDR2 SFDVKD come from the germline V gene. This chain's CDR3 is CATSDSRDGGYTF. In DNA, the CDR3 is TGTGCCACCAGTGATTCGAGGGACGGGGGCTACACCTTC.

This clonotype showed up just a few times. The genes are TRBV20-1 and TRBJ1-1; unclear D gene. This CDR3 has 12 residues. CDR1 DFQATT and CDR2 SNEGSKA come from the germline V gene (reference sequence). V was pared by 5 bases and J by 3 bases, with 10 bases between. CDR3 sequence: CSAHRTYTEAFF. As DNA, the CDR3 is TGCAGTGCTCACCGGACCTACACTGAAGCTTTCTTT.

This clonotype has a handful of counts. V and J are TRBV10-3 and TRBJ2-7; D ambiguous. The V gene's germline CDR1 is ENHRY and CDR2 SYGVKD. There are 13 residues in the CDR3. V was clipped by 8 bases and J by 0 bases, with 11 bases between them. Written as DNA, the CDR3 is TGTGCCATCGGAGCCGGCCGCTCCTACGAGCAGTACTTC. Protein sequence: CAIGAGRSYEQYF.

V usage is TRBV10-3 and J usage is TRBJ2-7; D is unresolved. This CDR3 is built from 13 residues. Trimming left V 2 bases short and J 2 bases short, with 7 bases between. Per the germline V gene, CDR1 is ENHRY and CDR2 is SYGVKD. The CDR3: CAISEPETYEQYF. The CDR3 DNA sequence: TGTGCCATCAGTGAGCCGGAGACCTACGAGCAGTACTTC.

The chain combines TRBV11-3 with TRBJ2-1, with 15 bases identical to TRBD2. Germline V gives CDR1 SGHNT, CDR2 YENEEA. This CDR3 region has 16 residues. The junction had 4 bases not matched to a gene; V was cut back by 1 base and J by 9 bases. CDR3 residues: CASSLGTSGRVSEQFF. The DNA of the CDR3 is TGTGCCAGCAGCTTAGGGACTAGCGGGAGGGTATCTGAGCAGTTCTTC.

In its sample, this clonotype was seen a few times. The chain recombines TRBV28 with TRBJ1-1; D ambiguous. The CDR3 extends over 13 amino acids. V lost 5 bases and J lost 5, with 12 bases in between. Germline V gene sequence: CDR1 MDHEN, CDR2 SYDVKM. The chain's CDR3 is CASSTRIGTEAFF. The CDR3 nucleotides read TGTGCCAGCAGTACCCGAATAGGGACTGAAGCTTTCTTT.

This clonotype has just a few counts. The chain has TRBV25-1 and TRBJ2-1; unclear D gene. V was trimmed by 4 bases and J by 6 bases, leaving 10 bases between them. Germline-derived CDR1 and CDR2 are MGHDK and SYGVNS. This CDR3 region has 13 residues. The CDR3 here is CASSGPGSNEQFF. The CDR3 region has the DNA TGTGCCAGCAGTGGGCCTGGAAGCAATGAGCAGTTCTTC.

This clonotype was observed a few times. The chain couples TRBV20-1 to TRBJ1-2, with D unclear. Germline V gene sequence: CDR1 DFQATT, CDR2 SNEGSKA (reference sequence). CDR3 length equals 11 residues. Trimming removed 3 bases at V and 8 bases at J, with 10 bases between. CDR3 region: CSASSSEGYTF. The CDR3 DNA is TGCAGTGCTAGTTCGTCGGAGGGCTACACCTTC.

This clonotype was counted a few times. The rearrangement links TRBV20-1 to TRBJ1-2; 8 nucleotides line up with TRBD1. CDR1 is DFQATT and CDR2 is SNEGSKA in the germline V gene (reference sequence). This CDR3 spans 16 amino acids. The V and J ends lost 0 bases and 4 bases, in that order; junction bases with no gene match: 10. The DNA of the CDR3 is TGCAGTGCTAGAGAGGGACAGGAATTACTTCGCTATGGCTACACCTTC. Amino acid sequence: CSAREGQELLRYGYTF.

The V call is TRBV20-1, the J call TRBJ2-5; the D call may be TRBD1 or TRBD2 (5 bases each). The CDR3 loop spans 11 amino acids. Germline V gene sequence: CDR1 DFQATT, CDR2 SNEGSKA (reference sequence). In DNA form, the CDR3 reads TGCAGGGGGACGGGGAAAGAGACCCAGTACTTC. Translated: CRGTGKETQYF.

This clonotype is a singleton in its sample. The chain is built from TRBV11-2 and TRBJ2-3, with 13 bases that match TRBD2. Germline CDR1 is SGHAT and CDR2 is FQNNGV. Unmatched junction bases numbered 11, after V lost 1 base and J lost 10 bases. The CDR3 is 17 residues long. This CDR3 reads CASSLVRGLAGRLAQYF. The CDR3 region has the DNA TGTGCCAGCAGCTTAGTGAGGGGACTAGCGGGACGTTTAGCGCAGTATTTT. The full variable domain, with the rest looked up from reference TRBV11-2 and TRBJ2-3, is EAGVAQSPRYKIIEKRQSVAFWCNPISGHATLYWYQQILGQGPKLLIQFQNNGVVDDSQLPKDRFSAERLKGVDSTLKIQPAKLEDSAVYLCASSLVRGLAGRLAQYFGPGTRLTVL.

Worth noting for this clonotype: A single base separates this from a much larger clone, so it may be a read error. The CDR3 sequence: CASSLRDRGDTETQFF. The CDR3 DNA follows: TGTGCCAGCAGTTTAAGGGACAGGGGGGATACTGAGACCCAGTTCTTC. The chain employs TRBV28 and TRBJ2-1; TRBD1 matches at 11 bases. The CDR3 has 16 residues. Unmatched junction bases numbered 13, after V lost 2 bases and J lost 13 bases. Per the germline V gene, CDR1 is MDHEN and CDR2 is SYDVKM.

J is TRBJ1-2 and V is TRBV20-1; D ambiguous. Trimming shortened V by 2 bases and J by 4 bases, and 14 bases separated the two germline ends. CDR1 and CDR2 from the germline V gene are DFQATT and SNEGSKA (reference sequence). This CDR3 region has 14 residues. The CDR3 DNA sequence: TGCAGTGCTAGATCCCTATCCCCCTCCTATGGCTACACCTTC. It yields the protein CSARSLSPSYGYTF.

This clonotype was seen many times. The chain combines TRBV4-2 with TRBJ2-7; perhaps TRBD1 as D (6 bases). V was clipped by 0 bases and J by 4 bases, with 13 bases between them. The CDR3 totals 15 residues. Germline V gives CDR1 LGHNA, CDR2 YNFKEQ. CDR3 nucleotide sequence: TGTGCCAGCAGCCAAGAAAGAGGGGGTTTTTACGAGCAGTACTTC. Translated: CASSQERGGFYEQYF.

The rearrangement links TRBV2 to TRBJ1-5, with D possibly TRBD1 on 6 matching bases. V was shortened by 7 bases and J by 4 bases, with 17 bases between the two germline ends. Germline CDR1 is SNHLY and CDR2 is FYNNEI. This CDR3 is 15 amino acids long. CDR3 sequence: CASTDSGQGNQPQHF. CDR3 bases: TGTGCCAGCACGGACAGTGGCCAGGGGAATCAGCCCCAGCATTTT.

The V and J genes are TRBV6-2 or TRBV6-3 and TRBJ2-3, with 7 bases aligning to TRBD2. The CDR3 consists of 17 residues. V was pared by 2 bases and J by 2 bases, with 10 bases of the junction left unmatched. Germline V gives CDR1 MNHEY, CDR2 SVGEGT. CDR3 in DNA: TGTGCCAGCAGTTACCCAATTGGACTAGAGGTCACAGATACGCAGTATTTT. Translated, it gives CASSYPIGLEVTDTQYF.

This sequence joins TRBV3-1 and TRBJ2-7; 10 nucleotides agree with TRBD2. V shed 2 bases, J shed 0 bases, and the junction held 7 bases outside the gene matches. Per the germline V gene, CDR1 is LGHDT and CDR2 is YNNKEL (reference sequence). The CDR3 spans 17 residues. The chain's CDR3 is CASSQRASGSPSYEQYF. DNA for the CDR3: TGTGCCAGCAGCCAAAGGGCTAGCGGGAGTCCCTCCTACGAGCAGTACTTC.

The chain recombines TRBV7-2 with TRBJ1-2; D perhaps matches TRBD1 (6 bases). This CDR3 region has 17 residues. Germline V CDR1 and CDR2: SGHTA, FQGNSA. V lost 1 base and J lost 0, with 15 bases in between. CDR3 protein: CASSLVAGAGTNYGYTF. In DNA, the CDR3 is TGTGCCAGCAGCTTAGTGGCAGGGGCAGGGACTAACTATGGCTACACCTTC.

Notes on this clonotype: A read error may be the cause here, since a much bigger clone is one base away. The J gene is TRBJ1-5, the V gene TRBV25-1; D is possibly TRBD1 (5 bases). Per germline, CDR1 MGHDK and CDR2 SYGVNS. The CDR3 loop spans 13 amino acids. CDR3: CASSEWGNRPQHF. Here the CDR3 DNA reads TGTGCCAGCAGTGAATGGGGCAATCGGCCCCAGCATTTT.

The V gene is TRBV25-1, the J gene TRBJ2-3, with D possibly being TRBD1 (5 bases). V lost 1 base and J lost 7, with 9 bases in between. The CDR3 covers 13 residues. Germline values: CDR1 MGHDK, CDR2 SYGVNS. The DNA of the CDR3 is TGTGCCAGCAGTGAATCCGGACAAAATACGCAGTATTTT. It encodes CASSESGQNTQYF.

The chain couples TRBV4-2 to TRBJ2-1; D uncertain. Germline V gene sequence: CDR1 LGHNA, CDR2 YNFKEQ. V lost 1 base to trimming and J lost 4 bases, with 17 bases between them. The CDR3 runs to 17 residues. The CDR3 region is CASSQAPGGRNYNEQFF. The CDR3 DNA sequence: TGTGCCAGCAGCCAAGCTCCGGGCGGCCGCAATTACAATGAGCAGTTCTTC.

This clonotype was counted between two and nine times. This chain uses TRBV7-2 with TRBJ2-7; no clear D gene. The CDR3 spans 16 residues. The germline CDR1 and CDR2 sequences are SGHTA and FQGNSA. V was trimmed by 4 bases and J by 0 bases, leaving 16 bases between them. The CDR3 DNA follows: TGTGCCAGCAGCTCGTATGGACGGATCAGCTCCTACGAGCAGTACTTC. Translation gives CASSSYGRISSYEQYF.

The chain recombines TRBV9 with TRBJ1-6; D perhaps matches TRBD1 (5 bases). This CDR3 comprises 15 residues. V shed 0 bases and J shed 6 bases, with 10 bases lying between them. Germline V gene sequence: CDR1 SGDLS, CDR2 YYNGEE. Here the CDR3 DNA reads TGTGCCAGCAGCGTAGGGGGGACGGCTAATTCACCCCTCCACTTT. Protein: CASSVGGTANSPLHF.

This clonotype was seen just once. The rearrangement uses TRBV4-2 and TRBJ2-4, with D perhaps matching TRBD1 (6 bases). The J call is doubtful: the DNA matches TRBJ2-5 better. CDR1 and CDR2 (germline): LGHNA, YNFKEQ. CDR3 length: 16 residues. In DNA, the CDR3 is TGTGCCAGCAGCCAAGATCCGGGACGACAGGAAGAGACCCAGTACTTC. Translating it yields CASSQDPGRQEETQYF.